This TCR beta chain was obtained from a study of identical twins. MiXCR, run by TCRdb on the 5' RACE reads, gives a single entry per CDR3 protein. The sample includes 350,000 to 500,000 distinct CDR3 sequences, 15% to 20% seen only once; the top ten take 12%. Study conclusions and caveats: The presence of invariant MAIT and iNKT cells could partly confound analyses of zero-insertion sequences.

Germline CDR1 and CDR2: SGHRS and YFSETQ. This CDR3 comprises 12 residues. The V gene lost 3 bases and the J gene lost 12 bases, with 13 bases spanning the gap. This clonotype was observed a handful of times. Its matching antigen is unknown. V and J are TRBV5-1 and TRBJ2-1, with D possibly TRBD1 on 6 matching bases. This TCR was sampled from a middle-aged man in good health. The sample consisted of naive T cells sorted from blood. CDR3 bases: TGCGCCAGCAGCTCCGACAGGCCTCCGCAGTTCTTC. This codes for CASSSDRPPQFF.